The present TCR beta chain was sequenced within a study of beta chain features in type 1 diabetes. Turning to the study itself: Sorted cells, approximately 100,000,000 in number, were examined across all samples. General observations from the study: Comparison showed that naive, central memory and Treg TCRB repertoires appeared more similar among patients than among healthy donors. In all four CD4+ subsets, TCRB CDR3 length was significantly, moderately reduced in type 1 diabetes.

This clone came up a few times. No antigen is known for it. Naive, central memory, regulatory and stem cell-like memory cells within the CD4+ compartment were sorted using CD45RO/CCR7/CD25/CD127/CD95/CD27. Expressed TCRB transcripts were sequenced because the isolated RNA had all been reverse transcribed beforehand. Here immunoSEQ multiplex PCR was the method, and the copy in TCRdb shows in-frame clones only, minus some. The sample has around 250,000 clones, 14% seen once. The CDR3 has 13 residues. The germline V gene has CDR1 SEHNR and CDR2 FQNEAQ (reference sequence). V lost 3 bases, J lost 5 bases, and 8 bases lay in between.

Sequencing input: naive CD4+ T cells from blood. This rearrangement joins TRBV7-9 to TRBJ1-5; D not certain. The sequence derives from a man aged 25 to 45 with type 1 diabetes. CDR3 DNA sequence: TGTGCCAGCAGCTTTGGGAGGGATCAGCCCCAGCATTTT. Translated, it gives CASSFGRDQPQHF.